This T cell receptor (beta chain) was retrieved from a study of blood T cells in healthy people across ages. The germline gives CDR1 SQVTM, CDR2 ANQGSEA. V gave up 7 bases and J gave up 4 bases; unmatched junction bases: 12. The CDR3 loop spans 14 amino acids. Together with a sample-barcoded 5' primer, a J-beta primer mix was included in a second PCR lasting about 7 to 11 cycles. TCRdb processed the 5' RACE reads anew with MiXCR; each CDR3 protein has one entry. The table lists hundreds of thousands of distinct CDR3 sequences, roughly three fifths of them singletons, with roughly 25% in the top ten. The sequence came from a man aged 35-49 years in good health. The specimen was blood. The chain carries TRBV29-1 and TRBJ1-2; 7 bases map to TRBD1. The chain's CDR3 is CSARGQLLPYGYTF. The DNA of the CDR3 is TGCAGCGCACGGGGACAGCTACTTCCCTATGGCTACACCTTC.